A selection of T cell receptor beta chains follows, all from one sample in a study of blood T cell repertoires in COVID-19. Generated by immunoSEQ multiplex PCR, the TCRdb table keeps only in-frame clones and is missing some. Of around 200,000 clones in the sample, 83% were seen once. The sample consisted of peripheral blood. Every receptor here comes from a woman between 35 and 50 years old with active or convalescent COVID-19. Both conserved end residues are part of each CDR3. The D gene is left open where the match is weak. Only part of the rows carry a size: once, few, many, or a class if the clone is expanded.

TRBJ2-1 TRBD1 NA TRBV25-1 CASSEWTGSPYNEQFF TGTGCCAGCAGTGAATGGACAGGGTCCCCCTACAATGAGCAGTTCTTC
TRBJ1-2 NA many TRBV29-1 CSVEVGRNGYTF TGCAGCGTTGAAGTAGGGAGGAATGGCTACACCTTC
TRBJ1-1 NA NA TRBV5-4 CASLEGGEAFF TGTGCCAGCCTAGAGGGTGGGGAAGCTTTCTTT
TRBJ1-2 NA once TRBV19 CAAIGGVFDGYTF TGTGCCGCAATCGGGGGGGTTTTCGATGGCTACACCTTC
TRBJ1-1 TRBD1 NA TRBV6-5 CASSFQGVNTEAFF TGTGCCAGCAGTTTCCAGGGGGTGAACACTGAAGCTTTCTTT
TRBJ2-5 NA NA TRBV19 CASSIGGRETQYF TGTGCCAGTAGTATTGGGGGCCGTGAGACCCAGTACTTC
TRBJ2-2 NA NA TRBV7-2 CASSLAAGTPNTGELFF TGTGCCAGCAGCTTAGCGGCCGGGACTCCCAACACCGGGGAGCTGTTTTTT
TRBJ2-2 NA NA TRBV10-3 CAITGNEVAGELFF TGTGCCATCACCGGTAATGAGGTGGCCGGGGAGCTGTTTTTT
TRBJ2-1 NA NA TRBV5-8 CASRRDNEQFF TGTGCCAGCAGGAGAGACAATGAGCAGTTCTTC
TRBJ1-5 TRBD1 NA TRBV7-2 CASSLGQGASNQPQHF TGTGCCAGCAGCTTAGGGCAGGGGGCGAGCAATCAGCCCCAGCATTTT
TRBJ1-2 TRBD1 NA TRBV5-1 CASSSDGQGAEGYTF TGCGCCAGCAGCTCGGACGGACAGGGGGCAGAGGGCTACACCTTC
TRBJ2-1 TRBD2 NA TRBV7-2 CASSASSGGVYNEQFF TGTGCCAGCAGCGCCTCTAGCGGGGGGGTTTACAATGAGCAGTTCTTC
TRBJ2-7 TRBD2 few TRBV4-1 CASSPGTSGYEQYF TGCGCCAGCAGCCCCGGGACTAGCGGCTACGAGCAGTACTTC
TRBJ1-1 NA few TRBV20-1 CSASLDYLTEAFF TGCAGTGCTAGTTTGGACTATTTAACTGAAGCTTTCTTT
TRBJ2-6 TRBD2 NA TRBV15 CASTSGSPSGANVLTF TGTGCCTCGACTAGCGGGAGCCCCTCTGGGGCCAACGTCCTGACTTTC
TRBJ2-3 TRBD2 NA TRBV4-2 CASSQVLAGGPQYF TGTGCCAGCAGCCAAGTACTAGCGGGGGGGCCTCAGTATTTT
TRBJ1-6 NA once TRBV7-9 CASSWGGLGSSPLHF TGTGCCAGCAGCTGGGGGGGCCTAGGGAGTTCACCCCTCCACTTT
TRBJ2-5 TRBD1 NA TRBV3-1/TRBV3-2 CASSPSEGAQETQYF TGTGCCAGCAGCCCCTCCGAGGGGGCGCAAGAGACCCAGTACTTC
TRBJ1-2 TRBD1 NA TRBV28 CASSFFGTGHTNYGYTF TGTGCCAGCAGTTTCTTTGGGACAGGGCATACTAACTATGGCTACACCTTC
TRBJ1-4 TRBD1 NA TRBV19 CASSYRDRGPGSEKLFF TGTGCCAGTAGTTACCGGGACAGGGGGCCCGGGAGTGAAAAACTGTTTTTT
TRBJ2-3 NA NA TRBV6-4 CASSDSMTLGADTQYF TGTGCCAGCAGTGACTCCATGACTCTCGGGGCAGATACGCAGTATTTT
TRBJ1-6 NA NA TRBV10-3 CAISENGYNSPLHF TGTGCCATCAGTGAGAACGGTTATAATTCACCCCTCCACTTT
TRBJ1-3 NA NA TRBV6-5 CASSYAGPLSGNTIYF TGTGCCAGCAGTTACGCAGGTCCCCTTTCTGGAAACACCATATATTTT
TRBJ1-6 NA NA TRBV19 CASRQGAADNSPLHF TGTGCCAGTAGACAAGGGGCAGCCGATAATTCACCCCTCCACTTT
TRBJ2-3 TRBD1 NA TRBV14 CASSQDLRQGSTDTQYF TGTGCCAGCAGCCAAGATCTAAGACAGGGAAGCACAGATACGCAGTATTTT
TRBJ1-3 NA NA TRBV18 CASSPRATEISGNTIYF TGTGCCAGCTCACCCAGAGCGACAGAAATCTCTGGAAACACCATATATTTT
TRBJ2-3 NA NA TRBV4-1 CASSQAVSTDTQYF TGCGCCAGCAGCCAGGCGGTGAGCACAGATACGCAGTATTTT
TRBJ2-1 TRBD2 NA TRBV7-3 CASSSRPSGGDHNEQFF TGTGCCAGCAGCTCCAGACCTAGCGGGGGAGACCACAATGAGCAGTTCTTC
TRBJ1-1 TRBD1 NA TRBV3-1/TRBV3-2 CASSPTTGGTEAFF TGTGCCAGCAGCCCGACGACAGGGGGCACTGAAGCTTTCTTT
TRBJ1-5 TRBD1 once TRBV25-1 CASSETQGAVNQPQHF TGTGCCAGCAGTGAGACACAGGGGGCAGTAAATCAGCCCCAGCATTTT
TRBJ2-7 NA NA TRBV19 CASSIPGSYEQYF TGTGCCAGTAGTATCCCCGGGTCCTACGAGCAGTACTTC
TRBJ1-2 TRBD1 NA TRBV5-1 CASSLGQGESAGYTF TGCGCCAGCAGCCTGGGACAGGGGGAATCGGCAGGCTACACCTTC
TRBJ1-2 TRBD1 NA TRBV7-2 CASSLEGTGGVHGYTF TGTGCCAGCAGCTTAGAGGGGACAGGGGGCGTCCATGGCTACACCTTC
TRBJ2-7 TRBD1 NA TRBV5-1 CASSAQGVNYEQYF TGCGCCAGCAGCGCACAGGGGGTGAACTACGAGCAGTACTTC
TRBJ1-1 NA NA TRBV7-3 CASSSTGTMNTEAFF TGTGCCAGCAGCTCTACCGGGACAATGAACACTGAAGCTTTCTTT
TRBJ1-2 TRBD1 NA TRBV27 CASRRTGTFYGYTF TGTGCCAGCAGGCGGACAGGGACCTTCTATGGCTACACCTTC
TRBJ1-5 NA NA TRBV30 CAWTGGKGQPQHF TGTGCCTGGACCGGGGGGAAAGGGCAGCCCCAGCATTTT
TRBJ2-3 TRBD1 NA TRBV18 CASSPFPDRGSTDTQYF TGTGCCAGCTCACCATTCCCAGACAGGGGCAGCACAGATACGCAGTATTTT
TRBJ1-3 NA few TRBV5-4 CASSLTGRANTIYF TGTGCCAGCAGCTTGACAGGGAGGGCAAACACCATATATTTT
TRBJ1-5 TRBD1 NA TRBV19 CASKDRGNQPQHF TGTGCCAGTAAAGACAGGGGCAATCAGCCCCAGCATTTT
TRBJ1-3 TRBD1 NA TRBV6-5 CASSSPQGSGNTIYF TGTGCCAGCAGTTCCCCACAGGGGAGCGGAAACACCATATATTTT
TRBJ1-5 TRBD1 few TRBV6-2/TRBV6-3 CASSWGQGDNQPQHF TGTGCCAGCAGTTGGGGACAGGGCGACAATCAGCCCCAGCATTTT
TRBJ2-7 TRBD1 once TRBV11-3 CASSLLQDRGTYEQYF TGTGCCAGCAGCTTACTCCAGGACAGGGGAACCTACGAGCAGTACTTC
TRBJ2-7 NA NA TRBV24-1 CATSLAGSHEQYF TGTGCCACCAGTTTGGCAGGGTCCCACGAGCAGTACTTC
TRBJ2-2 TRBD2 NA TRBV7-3 CASTRTSGGHGGELFF TGTGCCAGCACCCGGACTAGCGGGGGGCACGGCGGGGAGCTGTTTTTT
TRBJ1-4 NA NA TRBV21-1 CASRGGSREKLFF TGTGCCAGCAGGGGAGGGAGTCGGGAAAAACTGTTTTTT